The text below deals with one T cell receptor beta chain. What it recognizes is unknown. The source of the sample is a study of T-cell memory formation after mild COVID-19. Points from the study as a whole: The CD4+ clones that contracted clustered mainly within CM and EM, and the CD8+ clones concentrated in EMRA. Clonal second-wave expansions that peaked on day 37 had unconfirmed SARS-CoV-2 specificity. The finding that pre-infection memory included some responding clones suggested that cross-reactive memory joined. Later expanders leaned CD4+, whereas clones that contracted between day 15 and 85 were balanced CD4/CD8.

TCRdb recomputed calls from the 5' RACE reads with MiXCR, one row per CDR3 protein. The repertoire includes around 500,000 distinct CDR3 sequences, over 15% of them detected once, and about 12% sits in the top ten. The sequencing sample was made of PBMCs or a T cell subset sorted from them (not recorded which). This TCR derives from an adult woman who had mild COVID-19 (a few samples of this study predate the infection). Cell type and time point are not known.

The CDR3 spells CASSRAPYGYTF. Written as DNA, the CDR3 is TGTGCCAGCTCAAGGGCTCCCTATGGCTACACCTTC. This chain connects TRBV6-5 to TRBJ1-2; D uncertain. V was trimmed by 8 bases and J by 4 bases, leaving 11 bases between them. CDR1 is MNHEY, CDR2 SVGAGI, per germline. CDR3 length: 12 residues.